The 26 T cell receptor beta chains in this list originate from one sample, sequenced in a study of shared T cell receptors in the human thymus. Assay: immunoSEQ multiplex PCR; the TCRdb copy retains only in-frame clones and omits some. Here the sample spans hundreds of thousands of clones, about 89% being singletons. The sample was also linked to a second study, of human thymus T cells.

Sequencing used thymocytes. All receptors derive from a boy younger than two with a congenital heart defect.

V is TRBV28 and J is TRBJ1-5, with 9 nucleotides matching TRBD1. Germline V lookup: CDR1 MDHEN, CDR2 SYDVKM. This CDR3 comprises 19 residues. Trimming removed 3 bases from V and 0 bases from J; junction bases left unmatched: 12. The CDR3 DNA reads TGTGCCAGCAGTTTTCGGAGGGACAGGGATCCTCATAGCAATCAGCCCCAGCATTTT. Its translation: CASSFRRDRDPHSNQPQHF.

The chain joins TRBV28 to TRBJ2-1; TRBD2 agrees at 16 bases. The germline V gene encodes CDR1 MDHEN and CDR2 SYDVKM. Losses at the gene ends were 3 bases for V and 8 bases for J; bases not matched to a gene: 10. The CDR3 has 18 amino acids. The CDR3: CASSLGTSGGAIVDEQFF. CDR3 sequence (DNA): TGTGCCAGCAGTTTGGGGACTAGCGGGGGGGCCATCGTGGATGAGCAGTTCTTC.

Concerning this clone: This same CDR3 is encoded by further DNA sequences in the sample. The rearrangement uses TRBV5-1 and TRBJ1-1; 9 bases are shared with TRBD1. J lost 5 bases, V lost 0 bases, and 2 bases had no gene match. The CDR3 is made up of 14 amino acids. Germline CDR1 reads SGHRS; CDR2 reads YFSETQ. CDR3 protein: CASSLGQGGTEAFF. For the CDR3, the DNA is TGCGCCAGCAGCTTGGGACAGGGGGGAACTGAAGCTTTCTTT.

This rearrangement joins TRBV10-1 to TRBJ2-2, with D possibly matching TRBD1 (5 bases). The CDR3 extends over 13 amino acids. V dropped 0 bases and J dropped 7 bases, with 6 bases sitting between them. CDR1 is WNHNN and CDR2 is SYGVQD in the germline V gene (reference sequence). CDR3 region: CASSESQGGELFF. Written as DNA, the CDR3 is TGCGCCAGCAGTGAGTCGCAGGGCGGGGAGCTGTTTTTT.

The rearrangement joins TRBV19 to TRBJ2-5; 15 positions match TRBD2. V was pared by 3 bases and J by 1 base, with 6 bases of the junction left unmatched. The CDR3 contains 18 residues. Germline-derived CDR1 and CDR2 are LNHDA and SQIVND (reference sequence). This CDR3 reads CASSIGGTSGRFQETQYF. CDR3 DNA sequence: TGTGCCAGTAGTATTGGGGGGACTAGCGGGAGGTTCCAAGAGACCCAGTACTTC. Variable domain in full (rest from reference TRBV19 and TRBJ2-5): DGGITQSPKYLFRKEGQNVTLSCEQNLNHDAMYWYRQDPGQGLRLIYYSQIVNDFQKGDIAEGYSVSREKKESFPLTVTSAQKNPTAFYLCASSIGGTSGRFQETQYFGPGTRLLVL.

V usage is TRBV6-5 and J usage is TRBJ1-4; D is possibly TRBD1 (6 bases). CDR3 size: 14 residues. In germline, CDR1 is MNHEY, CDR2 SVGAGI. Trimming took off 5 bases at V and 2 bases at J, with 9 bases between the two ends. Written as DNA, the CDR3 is TGTGCCAGCAGTCCAACAGGGACTAATGAAAAACTGTTTTTT. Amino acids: CASSPTGTNEKLFF.

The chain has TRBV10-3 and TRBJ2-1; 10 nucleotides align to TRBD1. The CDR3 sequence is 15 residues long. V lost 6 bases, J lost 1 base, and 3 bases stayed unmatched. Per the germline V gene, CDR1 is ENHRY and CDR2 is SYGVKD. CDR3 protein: CAIRDRGLSYNEQFF. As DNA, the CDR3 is TGTGCCATCAGAGACAGGGGGCTGTCCTACAATGAGCAGTTCTTC.

CDR3 bases: TGTGCCAGCAGCCAAGATCTTTTGGCAGGATCAACTCGTGGAAACACCATATATTTT. Its protein is CASSQDLLAGSTRGNTIYF. The rearrangement uses TRBV4-2 and TRBJ1-3; the D is unclear. The V end was cut by 0 bases, the J end by 3 bases, with 21 bases between. Germline V gene data show CDR1 as LGHNA and CDR2 as YNFKEQ. This CDR3 has 19 amino acids.

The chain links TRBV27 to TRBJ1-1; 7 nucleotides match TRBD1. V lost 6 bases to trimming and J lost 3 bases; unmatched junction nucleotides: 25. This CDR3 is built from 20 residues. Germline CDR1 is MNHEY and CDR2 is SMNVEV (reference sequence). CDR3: CASRPTVPRQGVFLDTEAFF. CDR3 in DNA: TGTGCCAGCAGACCTACCGTGCCACGGCAGGGGGTTTTTCTGGACACTGAAGCTTTCTTT.

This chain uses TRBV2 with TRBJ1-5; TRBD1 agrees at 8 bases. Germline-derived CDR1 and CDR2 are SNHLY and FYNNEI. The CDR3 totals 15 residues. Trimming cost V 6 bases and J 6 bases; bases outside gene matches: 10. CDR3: CASRRRQGRSQPQHF. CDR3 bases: TGTGCCAGCAGACGACGACAGGGGAGATCTCAGCCCCAGCATTTT. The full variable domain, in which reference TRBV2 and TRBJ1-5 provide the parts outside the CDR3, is EPEVTQTPSHQVTQMGQEVILRCVPISNHLYFYWYRQILGQKVEFLVSFYNNEISEKSEIFDDQFSVERPDGSNFTLKIRSTKLEDSAMYFCASRRRQGRSQPQHFGDGTRLSIL.

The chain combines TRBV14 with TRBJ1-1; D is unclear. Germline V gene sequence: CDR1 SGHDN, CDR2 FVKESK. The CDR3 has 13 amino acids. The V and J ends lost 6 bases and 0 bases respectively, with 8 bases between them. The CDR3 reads CASRAVMNTEAFF. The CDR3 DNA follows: TGTGCCAGCAGGGCGGTCATGAACACTGAAGCTTTCTTT.

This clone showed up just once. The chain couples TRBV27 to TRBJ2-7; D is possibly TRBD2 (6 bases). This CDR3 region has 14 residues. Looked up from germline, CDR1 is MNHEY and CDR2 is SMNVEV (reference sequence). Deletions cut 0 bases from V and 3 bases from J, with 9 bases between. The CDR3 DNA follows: TGTGCCAGCAGTTTATCGGGACTCTTCTACGAGCAGTACTTC. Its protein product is CASSLSGLFYEQYF.

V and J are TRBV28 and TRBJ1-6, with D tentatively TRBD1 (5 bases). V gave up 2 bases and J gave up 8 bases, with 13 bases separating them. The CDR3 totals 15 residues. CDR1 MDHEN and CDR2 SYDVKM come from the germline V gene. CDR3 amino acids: CASSLGSRRDSPLHF. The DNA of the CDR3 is TGTGCCAGCAGTTTAGGGTCCCGCAGGGATTCACCCCTCCACTTT.

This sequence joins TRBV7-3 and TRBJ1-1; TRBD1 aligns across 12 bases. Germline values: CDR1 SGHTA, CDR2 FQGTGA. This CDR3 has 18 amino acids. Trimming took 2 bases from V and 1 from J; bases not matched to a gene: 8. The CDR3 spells CASSLVGTGGAGNTEAFF. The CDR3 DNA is TGTGCCAGCAGCTTAGTCGGGACAGGGGGCGCGGGGAACACTGAAGCTTTCTTT.

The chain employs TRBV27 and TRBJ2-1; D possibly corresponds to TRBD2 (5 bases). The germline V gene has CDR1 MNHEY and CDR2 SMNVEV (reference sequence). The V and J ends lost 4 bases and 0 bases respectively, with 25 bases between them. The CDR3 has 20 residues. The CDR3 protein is CASSSQDLQGLQSSYNEQFF. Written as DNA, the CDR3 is TGTGCCAGCAGTTCCCAGGACTTACAAGGTCTTCAAAGCTCCTACAATGAGCAGTTCTTC.

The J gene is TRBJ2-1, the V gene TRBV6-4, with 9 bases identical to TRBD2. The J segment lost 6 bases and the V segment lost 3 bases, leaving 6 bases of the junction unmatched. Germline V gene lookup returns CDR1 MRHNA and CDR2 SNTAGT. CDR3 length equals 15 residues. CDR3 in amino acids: CASSEGRGGLNEQFF. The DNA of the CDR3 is TGTGCCAGCAGTGAGGGGCGGGGGGGACTCAATGAGCAGTTCTTC.

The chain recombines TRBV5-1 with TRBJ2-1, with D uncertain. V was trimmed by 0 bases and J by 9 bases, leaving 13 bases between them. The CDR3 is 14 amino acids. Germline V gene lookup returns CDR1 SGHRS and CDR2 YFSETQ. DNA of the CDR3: TGCGCCAGCAGCTTGGAAGGAGTACGCGTTGAGCAGTTCTTC. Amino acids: CASSLEGVRVEQFF.

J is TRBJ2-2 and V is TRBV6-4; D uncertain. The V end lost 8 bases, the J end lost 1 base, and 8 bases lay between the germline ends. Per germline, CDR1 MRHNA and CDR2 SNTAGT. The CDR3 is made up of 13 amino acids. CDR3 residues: CASAEQNTGELFF. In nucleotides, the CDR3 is TGTGCCAGCGCTGAACAGAACACCGGGGAGCTGTTTTTT.

CDR3 DNA: TGCGCCAGCAGCTCCACGGGACTAATCACAGATACGCAGTATTTT. Translation: CASSSTGLITDTQYF. The rearrangement joins TRBV5-1 to TRBJ2-3; 7 bases map to TRBD2. This CDR3 contains 15 residues. V trimming: 3 bases; J trimming: 2 bases; junction bases outside the gene matches: 6. Germline CDR1 is SGHRS and CDR2 is YFSETQ.

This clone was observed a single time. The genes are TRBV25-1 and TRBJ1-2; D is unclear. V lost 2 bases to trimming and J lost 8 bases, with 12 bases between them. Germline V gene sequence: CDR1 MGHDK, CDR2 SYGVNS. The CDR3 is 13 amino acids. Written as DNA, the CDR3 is TGTGCCAGCAGTGAACCCTACACGGGGGGCTACACCTTC. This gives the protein CASSEPYTGGYTF.

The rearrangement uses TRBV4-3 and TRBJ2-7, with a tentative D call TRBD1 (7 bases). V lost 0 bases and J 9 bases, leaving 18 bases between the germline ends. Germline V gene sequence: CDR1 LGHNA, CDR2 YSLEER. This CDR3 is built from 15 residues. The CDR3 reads CASSQDLLGGGGQYF. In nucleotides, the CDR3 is TGCGCCAGCAGCCAAGATCTTCTAGGAGGGGGCGGGCAGTACTTC.

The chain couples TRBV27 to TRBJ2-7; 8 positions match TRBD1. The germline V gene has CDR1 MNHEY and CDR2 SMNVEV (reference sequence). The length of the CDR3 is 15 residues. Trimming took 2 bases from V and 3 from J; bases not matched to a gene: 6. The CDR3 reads CASSLTPGGNYEQYF. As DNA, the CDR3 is TGTGCCAGCAGTTTAACGCCAGGGGGCAACTACGAGCAGTACTTC.

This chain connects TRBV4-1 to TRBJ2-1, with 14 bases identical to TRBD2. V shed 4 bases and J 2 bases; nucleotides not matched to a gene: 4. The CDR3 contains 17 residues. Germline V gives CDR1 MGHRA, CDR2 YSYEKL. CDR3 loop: CASSPGLAGGTYNEQFF. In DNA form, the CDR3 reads TGCGCCAGCAGCCCCGGACTAGCGGGAGGCACCTACAATGAGCAGTTCTTC.

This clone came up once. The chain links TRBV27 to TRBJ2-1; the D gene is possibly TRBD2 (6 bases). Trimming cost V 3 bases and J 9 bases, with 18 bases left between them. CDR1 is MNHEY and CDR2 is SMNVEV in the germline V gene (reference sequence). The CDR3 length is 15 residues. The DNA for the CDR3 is TGTGCCAGCAGTTTGACCTTTGCCTGGGGGGTTGAGCAGTTCTTC. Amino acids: CASSLTFAWGVEQFF.

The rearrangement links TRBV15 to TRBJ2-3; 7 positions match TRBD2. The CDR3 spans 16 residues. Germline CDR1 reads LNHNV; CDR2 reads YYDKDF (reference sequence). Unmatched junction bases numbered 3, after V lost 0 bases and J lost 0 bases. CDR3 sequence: CATSRDGRVSTDTQYF. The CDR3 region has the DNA TGTGCCACCAGCAGAGATGGGAGGGTTAGCACAGATACGCAGTATTTT.

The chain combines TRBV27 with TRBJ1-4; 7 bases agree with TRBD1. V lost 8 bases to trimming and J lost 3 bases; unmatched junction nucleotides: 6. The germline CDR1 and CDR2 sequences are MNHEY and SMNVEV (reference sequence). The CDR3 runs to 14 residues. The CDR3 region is CASGRTGSNEKLFF. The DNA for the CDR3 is TGTGCCAGCGGAAGGACAGGATCTAATGAAAAACTGTTTTTT.